The rows below give T cell receptor beta chains drawn from one sample of a study of blood T cells in healthy people across ages. TCRdb recomputed calls from the 5' RACE reads with MiXCR, one row per CDR3 protein. The sample has around 650,000 distinct CDR3 sequences, roughly 32% seen once. Sequenced input: blood. The receptors were sampled from a woman over 75 in good health. Both conserved end residues are part of each CDR3. The D gene is left open where the match is weak. Clone size is given for some rows only: seen once, a few or many times, or a class if the clone is expanded.

j_gene | v_gene | abundance | d_gene | CDR3aa | CDR3nt
TRBJ2-1 | TRBV12-3/TRBV12-4 | NA | NA | CASSFRGGAAYNERFF | TGTGCCAGCAGTTTCCGCGGTGGGGCAGCCTACAATGAGCGGTTCTTC
TRBJ2-5 | TRBV12-3/TRBV12-4 | many | NA | CASSLAGASRETQYF | TGTGCCAGCAGTCTTGCTGGGGCTAGCAGAGAGACCCAGTACTTC
TRBJ2-3 | TRBV3-1 | many | TRBD2 | CASSPSGWDTQYF | TGTGCCAGCAGCCCTAGCGGGTGGGATACGCAGTATTTT
TRBJ2-1 | TRBV12-3/TRBV12-4 | many | NA | CASSLSEGYEQFF | TGTGCCAGCAGTTTAAGCGAAGGGTATGAGCAGTTCTTC
TRBJ1-2 | TRBV20-1 | many | NA | CSARDRGRFFHGYTF | TGCAGTGCTAGAGACAGGGGCAGATTCTTTCATGGCTACACCTTC
TRBJ2-1 | TRBV7-3 | NA | TRBD2 | CASSVTSGLYNEQFF | TGTGCCAGCAGCGTGACTAGCGGTTTATACAATGAGCAGTTCTTC
TRBJ2-3 | TRBV5-1 | NA | TRBD2 | CVSRLAGTDTQYF | TGCGTCAGCAGGCTAGCGGGCACAGATACGCAGTATTTT
TRBJ2-3 | TRBV7-9 | many | NA | CASSTWTDQQGTQYF | TGTGCCAGCAGCACCTGGACGGATCAACAGGGTACGCAGTATTTT
TRBJ2-3 | TRBV7-6 | many | NA | CASSLVARGDTDTQYF | TGTGCCAGCAGCTTAGTGGCCAGGGGGGACACAGATACGCAGTATTTT
TRBJ2-1 | TRBV7-3 | many | TRBD2 | CASIPGVLAGGYNEQFF | TGTGCCAGCATCCCCGGGGTACTAGCGGGGGGCTACAATGAGCAGTTCTTC
TRBJ1-2 | TRBV25-1 | many | NA | CASSADSNYGYTF | TGCGCCAGCAGCGCCGACAGTAACTATGGCTACACCTTC
TRBJ1-1 | TRBV5-1 | NA | NA | CASSPGGAPNTEAFF | TGCGCCAGCAGCCCGGGGGGGGCCCCGAACACTGAAGCTTTCTTT
TRBJ2-5 | TRBV29-1 | many | NA | CSVEGGARETQYF | TGCAGCGTTGAGGGGGGGGCACGTGAGACCCAGTACTTC
TRBJ2-3 | TRBV11-2 | many | NA | CASSLGWTPSTDTQYF | TGTGCCAGCAGCTTAGGGTGGACACCAAGCACAGATACGCAGTATTTT
TRBJ1-2 | TRBV6-1 | many | TRBD1 | CASREDRPNYGYTF | TGTGCCAGCAGGGAGGACAGGCCGAACTATGGCTACACCTTC
TRBJ2-2 | TRBV4-3 | NA | TRBD2 | CASSQDLSGGTSGELFF | TGCGCCAGCAGCCAAGATCTAAGCGGGGGGACCTCCGGGGAGCTGTTTTTT
TRBJ1-5 | TRBV2 | few | NA | CASSGEGNQPQHF | TGTGCCAGCAGTGGTGAGGGCAATCAGCCCCAGCATTTT
TRBJ1-5 | TRBV21-1 | NA | NA | CASSTGGSHSNQPQHF | TGTGCCAGCAGCACTGGGGGCTCTCATAGCAATCAGCCCCAGCATTTT
TRBJ2-3 | TRBV7-9 | many | NA | CASSLSSGSTDTQYF | TGTGCCAGCAGCTTAAGCAGCGGCTCCACAGATACGCAGTATTTT
TRBJ1-5 | TRBV20-1 | NA | TRBD1 | CSVPDRGQDMLQHF | TGCAGTGTACCGGACAGGGGGCAGGACATGCTCCAGCATTTT
TRBJ1-4 | TRBV2 | NA | NA | CASIGEGTNEKLFF | TGTGCCAGCATCGGAGAGGGAACTAATGAAAAACTGTTTTTT
TRBJ2-3 | TRBV19 | few | NA | CASSTSTGQSTDTQYF | TGTGCCAGTAGTACATCGACAGGCCAAAGCACAGATACGCAGTATTTT